This TCR beta chain was profiled in a study of blood T cell repertoires in COVID-19. Study background: Acute and convalescent COVID-19 specimens originated in the United States, Italy and Spain. T cells, B-cell-depleted T cells, or PBMCs supplied cDNA or gDNA.

It was during active infection that Seattle patients were enrolled and then longitudinally followed. In the source study's methods: Using reference gene primer amplification, nucleated cell counts were estimated. Profiling relied on immunoSEQ multiplex PCR, and the TCRdb table lists in-frame clones only, not all of them. V and J calls plus clone size are reproduced from that table; the DNA served to infer D and trimming. Of roughly 150,000 clones listed, 80% to 90% are singletons. The CDR3 spans 12 residues. V gave up 7 bases and J gave up 2 bases, with 9 bases separating them. Germline V gene data show CDR1 as LNHDA and CDR2 as SQIVND (reference sequence).

The sequencing sample was made of peripheral blood. The receptor's source is a man aged 18 to 29 with COVID-19, enrolled during active disease. This rearrangement joins TRBV19 to TRBJ2-7; no clear D gene. CDR3 residues: CASIYKTYEQYF. CDR3 bases: TGTGCCAGTATTTATAAAACCTACGAGCAGTACTTC.